The sample holds many counts of the clone carrying this T cell receptor (beta chain). From RNA transcripts, TCR beta CDR3 regions were amplified. HTBI primers were used for first-round RT-PCR of the TCR CDR3. TCRdb re-derived calls from the multiplex PCR reads in MiXCR, one entry per CDR3 protein. The repertoire consists of about 690,000 distinct CDR3 sequences, with around 16% occurring once and the leading ten covering less than 20%. V lost 4 bases and J lost 1, with 13 bases in between. The CDR3 is 15 amino acids. Germline lookup yields CDR1 SGHNT and CDR2 YENEEA. This entry comes from a study of T cells in Graves' hyperthyroidism and ophthalmopathy.

The J gene is TRBJ2-5, the V gene TRBV11-3; tentatively, D is TRBD1 or TRBD2 (5 bases each). The sequencing input was blood. The source is a man aged 50-60 years with Graves' hyperthyroidism. The CDR3 sequence: CASSSGTATQETQYF. Written as DNA, the CDR3 is TGTGCCAGCAGCTCTGGGACCGCGACCCAAGAGACCCAGTACTTC.